The next 18 T cell receptor beta chains were all read from a single sample in a study of cytomegalovirus exposure and HLA in healthy donors. Measured with immunoSEQ multiplex PCR; TCRdb has only the in-frame clones, and not every one. The sample consists of roughly 75,000 clones, approximately 96% of them appearing once. Sequencing was done on a sample of PBMCs. The receptors were gathered from a young man in good health and CMV-seropositive.

The chain recombines TRBV5-6 with TRBJ1-5, with D tentatively TRBD1 (6 bases). CDR1 is SGHDT, CDR2 YYEEEE, per germline. V was clipped by 0 bases and J by 5 bases, with 9 bases between them. This CDR3 is built from 14 residues. In DNA form, the CDR3 reads TGTGCCAGCAGCTTGGTTGCAGGGGATCAGCCCCAGCATTTT. Translated, it gives CASSLVAGDQPQHF.

This clone was detected once. This chain joins TRBV6-5 and TRBJ2-7, with D unresolved. The V end was cut by 5 bases, the J end by 1 base, with 12 bases between. The CDR3 has 14 amino acids. The germline V gene encodes CDR1 MNHEY and CDR2 SVGAGI. The CDR3 DNA reads as TGTGCCAGCAGTATCAGGTTCACGTCCTACGAGCAGTACTTC. This translates into CASSIRFTSYEQYF.

The gene calls are TRBV7-2 and TRBJ2-7; 11 bases match TRBD2. CDR3 length: 15 amino acids. V shed 1 base, J shed 3 bases, and the junction held 2 bases outside the gene matches. Per the germline V gene, CDR1 is SGHTA and CDR2 is FQGNSA. In nucleotides, the CDR3 is TGTGCCAGCAGCTTAGAGGGACTAGCGGTCTACGAGCAGTACTTC. Amino acids: CASSLEGLAVYEQYF.

V and J are TRBV11-2 and TRBJ2-3; 12 bases match TRBD2. Germline CDR1 is SGHAT and CDR2 is FQNNGV. Trimming at V came to 4 bases and at J to 0 bases, leaving 8 bases not matched to a gene. The CDR3 is 18 residues long. The CDR3 sequence is CASSYRLAGASSTDTQYF. As DNA, the CDR3 is TGTGCCAGCAGCTATCGACTAGCGGGAGCATCTAGCACAGATACGCAGTATTTT.

The rearrangement joins TRBV9 to TRBJ1-5, with TRBD1 identical over 9 bases. The germline V gene has CDR1 SGDLS and CDR2 YYNGEE. Losses at the gene ends were 3 bases for V and 5 bases for J; bases not matched to a gene: 3. This CDR3 contains 14 residues. The CDR3 DNA sequence: TGTGCCAGCAGCGGGGGACAGGGACATCAGCCCCAGCATTTT. Residues: CASSGGQGHQPQHF.

The chain joins TRBV4-2 to TRBJ2-7; 12 bases are shared with TRBD2. Germline V lookup: CDR1 LGHNA, CDR2 YNFKEQ. J was trimmed by 0 bases and V by 0 bases; bases with no gene match: 9. The CDR3 totals 19 residues. CDR3 region: CASSQEALAGGPGSYEQYF. CDR3 sequence (DNA): TGTGCCAGCAGCCAAGAGGCCCTAGCGGGGGGGCCGGGCTCCTACGAGCAGTACTTC.

The chain is built from TRBV7-2 and TRBJ2-1; tentative D call: TRBD2 (5 bases). The V and J ends lost 5 bases and 6 bases respectively, with 17 bases between them. CDR1 is SGHTA and CDR2 is FQGNSA in the germline V gene. The CDR3 totals 15 residues. The CDR3 loop reads CASSPPNTGVNEQFF. The CDR3 DNA is TGTGCCAGCAGCCCGCCCAATACCGGGGTCAATGAGCAGTTCTTC. Using reference TRBV7-2 and TRBJ2-1 for the parts outside the CDR3, the full variable domain is GAGVSQSPSNKVTEKGKDVELRCDPISGHTALYWYRQSLGQGLEFLIYFQGNSAPDKSGLPSDRFSAERTGGSVSTLTIQRTQQEDSAVYLCASSPPNTGVNEQFFGPGTRLTVL.

This chain uses TRBV7-9 with TRBJ2-7; 10 nucleotides line up with TRBD1. With V trimmed by 5 bases and J by 3 bases, 10 bases remained unmatched. The CDR3 covers 16 residues. Germline lookup yields CDR1 SEHNR and CDR2 FQNEAQ (reference sequence). CDR3 amino acids: CASSGGGTGARYEQYF. The CDR3 DNA follows: TGTGCCAGCAGCGGAGGGGGGACAGGGGCGCGCTACGAGCAGTACTTC.

The chain joins TRBV6-4 to TRBJ1-5, with 9 bases fitting TRBD1. The CDR3 has 15 amino acids. Germline V CDR1 and CDR2: MRHNA, SNTAGT. Germline trimming cut 3 bases from V and 7 bases from J; bases unmatched to any gene: 7. CDR3 sequence (DNA): TGTGCCAGCAGTGAGGGGACAGGGAGGGGGCAGCCCCAGCATTTT. Amino acids: CASSEGTGRGQPQHF.

The chain recombines TRBV28 with TRBJ1-4, with D possibly matching TRBD1 (6 bases). CDR1 is MDHEN and CDR2 is SYDVKM in the germline V gene. Between the trimmed V and J ends, which lost 1 base and 5 bases, there was a span of 11 bases. The CDR3 contains 15 residues. The CDR3 DNA sequence: TGTGCCAGCAGTTTATCAGGGGTGAGAAATGAAAAACTGTTTTTT. Its protein is CASSLSGVRNEKLFF. Combining the CDR3 with reference TRBV28 and TRBJ1-4 gives the whole variable domain DVKVTQSSRYLVKRTGEKVFLECVQDMDHENMFWYRQDPGLGLRLIYFSYDVKMKEKGDIPEGYSVSREKKERFSLILESASTNQTSMYLCASSLSGVRNEKLFFGSGTQLSVL.

This clone was recorded a few times. The chain has TRBV4-1 and TRBJ2-7; D is unclear. V gave up 1 base and J gave up 3 bases, with 16 bases separating them. CDR3 length: 16 residues. Germline-derived CDR1 and CDR2 are MGHRA and YSYEKL. The CDR3 region is CASSQAYMSRLYEQYF. The CDR3 DNA follows: TGCGCCAGCAGCCAAGCGTATATGAGCCGACTCTACGAGCAGTACTTC.

V usage is TRBV11-2 and J usage is TRBJ2-3; 7 bases map to TRBD2. This CDR3 comprises 15 residues. Per germline, CDR1 SGHAT and CDR2 FQNNGV. V gave up 1 base and J gave up 4 bases; unmatched junction bases: 5. Here the CDR3 reads CASSLGGSRSDTQYF. Here the CDR3 DNA reads TGTGCCAGCAGCTTAGGCGGGAGTAGGTCAGATACGCAGTATTTT.

The chain combines TRBV9 with TRBJ1-2, with TRBD1 as a possible D gene (6 bases). Trimming shortened V by 0 bases and J by 8 bases, and 11 bases separated the two germline ends. CDR3 length: 13 amino acids. Germline V gives CDR1 SGDLS, CDR2 YYNGEE. CDR3 nucleotide sequence: TGTGCCAGCAGCGTAGGACAGGTGGAGGGCTACACCTTC. Translation gives CASSVGQVEGYTF.

The rearrangement uses TRBV5-1 and TRBJ2-7; unclear D gene. Germline CDR1 SGHRS, CDR2 YFSETQ. The CDR3 has 14 amino acids. V lost 4 bases and J 5 bases, leaving 16 bases between the germline ends. CDR3: CASSNEADMDEQYF. The CDR3 DNA follows: TGCGCCAGCAGCAACGAGGCGGATATGGACGAGCAGTACTTC.

This clone was recorded once. In DNA form, the CDR3 reads TGTGCCAGCAGCCGACAGGGATTGAGCACAGATACGCAGTATTTT. Translation gives CASSRQGLSTDTQYF. The chain carries TRBV11-1 and TRBJ2-3; TRBD1 agrees at 7 bases. This CDR3 spans 15 amino acids. J lost 0 bases, V lost 5 bases, and 5 bases had no gene match. Germline V lookup: CDR1 SGHAT, CDR2 FQDESV (reference sequence).

V gene TRBV5-1 combines with J gene TRBJ2-7, with TRBD2 matching over 8 bases. The CDR3 extends over 16 amino acids. V dropped 4 bases and J dropped 7; count of bases not matched to a gene: 16. Germline assignment: CDR1 SGHRS and CDR2 YFSETQ. This CDR3 reads CASSRTLSGNAREQYF. The DNA of the CDR3 is TGCGCCAGCAGCCGGACCCTTAGCGGGAATGCCAGGGAGCAGTACTTC. Full variable domain (outside the CDR3, taken from reference TRBV5-1 and TRBJ2-7): KAGVTQTPRYLIKTRGQQVTLSCSPISGHRSVSWYQQTPGQGLQFLFEYFSETQRNKGNFPGRFSGRQFSNSRSEMNVSTLELGDSALYLCASSRTLSGNAREQYFGPGTRLTVT.

The rearrangement uses TRBV23-1 and TRBJ1-4; D remains ambiguous. TRBV23-1 is sorted into the ORF group, with uncertain function. Trimming took off 3 bases at V and 5 bases at J, with 16 bases between the two ends. The CDR3 length is 16 residues. CDR3 sequence reads: CASSHPKGGGNEKLFF. CDR3 coding DNA: TGCGCCAGCAGTCACCCAAAGGGAGGTGGAAATGAAAAACTGTTTTTT.

The chain combines TRBV5-1 with TRBJ1-6; weak D call: TRBD1 (5 bases). CDR3 length: 14 residues. Germline CDR1 and CDR2: SGHRS and YFSETQ. Trimming stripped 0 bases from V and 6 bases from J, with 7 bases between. The DNA for the CDR3 is TGCGCCAGCAGCTTGGTGGGGCCTAATTCACCCCTCCACTTT. Amino acids: CASSLVGPNSPLHF.